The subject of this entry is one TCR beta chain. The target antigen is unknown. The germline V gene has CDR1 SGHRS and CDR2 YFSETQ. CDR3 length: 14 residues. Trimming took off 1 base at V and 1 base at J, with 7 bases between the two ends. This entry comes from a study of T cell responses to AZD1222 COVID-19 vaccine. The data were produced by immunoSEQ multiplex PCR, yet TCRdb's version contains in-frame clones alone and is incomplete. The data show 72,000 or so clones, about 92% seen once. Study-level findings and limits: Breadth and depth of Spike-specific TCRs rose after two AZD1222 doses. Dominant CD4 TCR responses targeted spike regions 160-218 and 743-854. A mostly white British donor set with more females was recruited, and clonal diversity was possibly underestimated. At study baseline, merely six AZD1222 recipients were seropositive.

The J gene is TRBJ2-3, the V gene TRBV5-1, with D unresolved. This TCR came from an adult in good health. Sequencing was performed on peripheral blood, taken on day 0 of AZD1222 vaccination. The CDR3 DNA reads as TGCGCCAGCAGCTTGTACCAAGGCACAGATACGCAGTATTTT. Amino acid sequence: CASSLYQGTDTQYF.